Given below is one T cell receptor beta chain in context. The antigen is unknown. This entry is derived from a study of T cell responses to AZD1222 COVID-19 vaccine. Libraries were prepared by immunoSEQ multiplex PCR; TCRdb keeps only in-frame clonotypes and omits some of them. Of around 130,000 clones in the sample, more than 85% were seen once. Findings of the study overall: The sample set comprised mostly white British donors with more females, and clonal diversity was possibly underestimated. Spike-spanning, vaccine-associated CD4 TCRs were dominant at 160-218 and 743-854. Elevations in Spike-specific TCR breadth and depth followed administration of two AZD1222 doses. Of the AZD1222 recipients, only 5 to 7 were seropositive at baseline.

The clonotype comes from an adult in good health. Sequenced here: peripheral blood, sampled on day 0 of AZD1222 vaccination.

As DNA, the CDR3 is TGTGCCAGCAGCTTGGGGACAGCCATGAACACTGAAGCTTTCTTT. Translation gives CASSLGTAMNTEAFF. The chain couples TRBV5-6 to TRBJ1-1; D perhaps matches TRBD1 (6 bases). Germline CDR1 reads SGHDT; CDR2 reads YYEEEE. V lost 0 bases and J 0 bases, leaving 9 bases between the germline ends. The CDR3 is 15 residues long.